This is a list of T cell receptor beta chains from one sample in a study of cytomegalovirus exposure and HLA in healthy donors. Assay: immunoSEQ multiplex PCR; the TCRdb copy retains only in-frame clones and omits some. In the table there are 150,000 to 200,000 clones, about 78% of which are singletons. Sequenced: PBMCs. These receptors were obtained from a man in his 60s in good health and CMV-seronegative. The conserved cysteine and the conserved F or W are not part of the CDR3 here. Fields, in order: D gene, CDR3 length, V gene, CDR3 protein. D genes are given only for firm matches.

.	13	TRBV14	ASSQDRRGSYEQY
TRBD1	12	TRBV28	ASKSGTGDTEAF
.	17	TRBV4-3	ASSQAKGQSPSGANVLT
.	12	TRBV2	ASSDFGGGTEAF
.	11	TRBV19	ATLDSLNEKLF
TRBD1	11	TRBV29-1	SVASSGGTEAF
TRBD1	13	TRBV7-2	ASSITGATNEKLF
.	17	TRBV29-1	SVEDPWAGGLSGANVLT
.	11	TRBV29-1	SVGGHSNQPQH
.	11	TRBV11-3	ASSLSMTGELF
TRBD1	13	TRBV6-5	ASKADRGGWDEQY
TRBD2	15	TRBV18	ASSRSGLAGVGETQY
TRBD1	12	TRBV9	ASSAQGGGEKLF
TRBD1	15	TRBV11-2	ASSSRQGRVSSYEQY
TRBD1	13	TRBV5-4	ASSVGTGGNYGYT
.	9	TRBV6-1	ASNDISPLH
TRBD1	11	TRBV6-1	ASREPGQANAF
.	12	TRBV7-2	ASSLDGLITEAF
.	13	TRBV6-4	ASSDSSRGTGELF
TRBD1	14	TRBV18	ASSPAGTGVQETQY
.	11	TRBV19	ASRFQANYGYT
TRBD1	13	TRBV29-1	SVARTGTGYNEQF
.	12	TRBV7-2	ASSQNSVNTEAF
TRBD1	14	TRBV18	ASSRTGQGRRETQY
TRBD2	15	TRBV7-9	ASSLDGRASSTGELF
.	11	TRBV5-1	ASSFAPGSLAF
TRBD2	14	TRBV30	AWRGASGFPTGELF
.	12	TRBV7-9	ASSLQGNSYEQY
TRBD1	17	TRBV30	AWSVFLLGQGTMNTEAF
TRBD1	11	TRBV6-6	ASSQGAQGTQY
TRBD1	14	TRBV4-2	ASSQVGQGPTGELF
TRBD2	13	TRBV5-4	ASSPAGFLDNEQF
TRBD2	9	TRBV28	ASSFGREGF
.	14	TRBV5-6	ASSSSGGPWRTEAF